The present T cell receptor beta chain was sequenced within a study of chemoradiotherapy in HPV16-positive cancers. Background on the study: Candidate HPV-specific T-cell clones and common TCR motifs came from functional assays in a couple of HPV16-positive patients.

Assay used: immunoSEQ multiplex PCR; TCRdb lists only in-frame clones, some missing. The sample shows roughly 70,000 clones, roughly 90% of them seen only once. The CDR3 totals 14 residues. CDR1 and CDR2 (germline): SNHLY, FYNNEI. Trimming removed 3 bases at V and 7 bases at J, with 16 bases between. Comment on this clone: Its specificity is unknown.

Study-level findings and limits: HPV-specific T cells were functionally defined from only a couple of HPV16-positive patients. During treatment, candidate HPV-specific clones and E7-related motifs expanded in tumor.

This clonotype was obtained from a human donor with HPV-associated anogenital cancer. V usage is TRBV2 and J usage is TRBJ2-7, with a possible D match to TRBD1 (6 bases). Sequencing was performed on blood, taken from a patient who underwent chemoradiotherapy. CDR3 sequence reads: CASSDGRGLREQYF. The CDR3, as DNA: TGTGCCAGCAGTGACGGCAGGGGTCTCCGGGAGCAGTACTTC.